This is a list of T cell receptor beta chains from one sample in a study of control samples from healthy donors and cancer patients. Clones were sequenced by immunoSEQ multiplex PCR, and TCRdb holds only the in-frame ones, with some missing. Here the sample spans tens of thousands of clones, about 88% being singletons. Sample: blood. The receptors originated from a woman between 70 and 85 years old in good health. Both conserved end residues are part of each CDR3. Each record gives: CDR3 protein, CDR3 DNA, V gene, J gene, clone size, D gene. D genes are given only for firm matches. For some rows the clone size is stated as once, few or many, or as a class when expanded; others skip it.

cdr3_aa: CASSLADGQGGTQYF
cdr3_nt: TGTGCCAGCAGCTTAGCGGACGGACAAGGAGGGACCCAGTACTTC
v_call: TRBV7-6
j_call: TRBJ2-5
clone_size: few
d_call: -

cdr3_aa: CATSRSGGSTDTQYF
cdr3_nt: TGTGCCACCAGCAGATCAGGGGGTAGCACAGATACGCAGTATTTT
v_call: TRBV15
j_call: TRBJ2-3
clone_size: -
d_call: TRBD1

cdr3_aa: CASRVGHEQFF
cdr3_nt: TGTGCCAGCAGAGTAGGGCATGAGCAGTTCTTC
v_call: TRBV2
j_call: TRBJ2-1
clone_size: -
d_call: -

cdr3_aa: CATSRDSSGGYTF
cdr3_nt: TGTGCCACCAGCAGAGACAGCTCGGGGGGCTACACCTTC
v_call: TRBV15
j_call: TRBJ1-2
clone_size: -
d_call: -

cdr3_aa: CASKRDNLNEQYF
cdr3_nt: TGTGCCAGCAAGCGGGACAATTTGAACGAGCAGTACTTC
v_call: TRBV6-5
j_call: TRBJ2-7
clone_size: -
d_call: -

cdr3_aa: CASSPLRQGPFEQYF
cdr3_nt: TGTGCCAGCAGCCCCCTCCGACAGGGCCCCTTCGAGCAGTACTTC
v_call: TRBV7-9
j_call: TRBJ2-7
clone_size: -
d_call: TRBD1

cdr3_aa: CASQGVPTNYGYTF
cdr3_nt: TGTGCCAGCCAGGGGGTACCGACTAACTATGGCTACACCTTC
v_call: TRBV6-5
j_call: TRBJ1-2
clone_size: -
d_call: TRBD1

cdr3_aa: CAGISGRGGTDTQYF
cdr3_nt: TGTGCCGGGATTAGCGGGAGAGGGGGCACAGATACGCAGTATTTT
v_call: TRBV7-9
j_call: TRBJ2-3
clone_size: -
d_call: TRBD2

cdr3_aa: CASSFRLAGLGGTQYF
cdr3_nt: TGTGCCAGCAGCTTCCGACTAGCGGGGCTCGGTGGGACCCAGTACTTC
v_call: TRBV7-8
j_call: TRBJ2-5
clone_size: once
d_call: TRBD2

cdr3_aa: CATGSTYEQYF
cdr3_nt: TGTGCCACGGGCTCCACCTACGAGCAGTACTTC
v_call: TRBV6-5
j_call: TRBJ2-7
clone_size: -
d_call: -

cdr3_aa: CASRDRGNTEAFF
cdr3_nt: TGTGCCAGCAGAGACAGGGGGAACACTGAAGCTTTCTTT
v_call: TRBV6-1
j_call: TRBJ1-1
clone_size: -
d_call: TRBD1

cdr3_aa: CASSALLGGGRTDTQYF
cdr3_nt: TGTGCCAGCAGCGCTCTCCTAGGCGGGGGGAGGACAGATACGCAGTATTTT
v_call: TRBV5-4
j_call: TRBJ2-3
clone_size: -
d_call: TRBD2

cdr3_aa: CASSHSEGANQPQHF
cdr3_nt: TGTGCCAGCAGCCATTCTGAGGGGGCAAATCAGCCCCAGCATTTT
v_call: TRBV3-1/TRBV3-2
j_call: TRBJ1-5
clone_size: -
d_call: TRBD1

cdr3_aa: CASSTDRVYGYTF
cdr3_nt: TGTGCCAGTAGCACTGACAGGGTCTATGGCTACACCTTC
v_call: TRBV19
j_call: TRBJ1-2
clone_size: few
d_call: TRBD1

cdr3_aa: CASSEAQGSNQPQHF
cdr3_nt: TGTGCCAGCAGTGAAGCACAGGGCAGCAATCAGCCCCAGCATTTT
v_call: TRBV6-1
j_call: TRBJ1-5
clone_size: -
d_call: -

cdr3_aa: CASSSTGGIVDTQYF
cdr3_nt: TGTGCCAGCAGCTCGACAGGGGGGATCGTAGATACGCAGTATTTT
v_call: TRBV5-8
j_call: TRBJ2-3
clone_size: -
d_call: TRBD1

cdr3_aa: CATSDQTQGGYTF
cdr3_nt: TGTGCCACCAGTGATCAGACACAGGGTGGCTACACCTTC
v_call: TRBV24-1
j_call: TRBJ1-2
clone_size: -
d_call: -

cdr3_aa: CASSPGPNQPQHF
cdr3_nt: TGCGCCAGCAGTCCTGGCCCCAATCAGCCCCAGCATTTT
v_call: TRBV5-1
j_call: TRBJ1-5
clone_size: -
d_call: -

cdr3_aa: CASSQDLYSQYF
cdr3_nt: TGTGCCAGCAGCCAAGATCTTTATAGCCAGTACTTC
v_call: TRBV3-1/TRBV3-2
j_call: TRBJ2-5
clone_size: -
d_call: -

cdr3_aa: CASSEAMNTEAFF
cdr3_nt: TGTGCCAGCAGTGAAGCAATGAACACTGAAGCTTTCTTT
v_call: TRBV6-1
j_call: TRBJ1-1
clone_size: many
d_call: -

cdr3_aa: CASSERGEVTDTQYF
cdr3_nt: TGTGCCAGCAGTGAACGGGGCGAGGTCACAGATACGCAGTATTTT
v_call: TRBV6-4
j_call: TRBJ2-3
clone_size: few
d_call: -

cdr3_aa: CASSVNKPSDEQFF
cdr3_nt: TGTGCCAGCAGCGTAAATAAACCGAGCGATGAGCAGTTCTTC
v_call: TRBV9
j_call: TRBJ2-1
clone_size: once
d_call: -

cdr3_aa: CASSLAGRYNEKLFF
cdr3_nt: TGCGCCAGCAGCTTGGCGGGACGATATAATGAAAAACTGTTTTTT
v_call: TRBV5-1
j_call: TRBJ1-4
clone_size: -
d_call: -

cdr3_aa: CSVRQGAGELFF
cdr3_nt: TGCAGCGTTCGACAGGGGGCCGGGGAGCTGTTTTTT
v_call: TRBV29-1
j_call: TRBJ2-2
clone_size: once
d_call: TRBD1

cdr3_aa: CASSVDLASGRAETQYF
cdr3_nt: TGTGCCAGCAGCGTAGACTTGGCTAGCGGGCGAGCAGAGACCCAGTACTTC
v_call: TRBV9
j_call: TRBJ2-5
clone_size: -
d_call: TRBD2

cdr3_aa: CSASESGTSYNEQFF
cdr3_nt: TGCAGTGCTAGTGAGTCCGGGACTAGCTACAATGAGCAGTTCTTC
v_call: TRBV20-1
j_call: TRBJ2-1
clone_size: -
d_call: TRBD2

cdr3_aa: CASSQQVGLAANNEQFF
cdr3_nt: TGTGCCAGCAGCCAACAAGTTGGTCTAGCGGCCAACAATGAGCAGTTCTTC
v_call: TRBV14
j_call: TRBJ2-1
clone_size: -
d_call: TRBD2

cdr3_aa: CASERSSGGSEQYF
cdr3_nt: TGTGCCAGCGAGAGATCTAGCGGAGGTAGCGAGCAGTACTTC
v_call: TRBV6-5
j_call: TRBJ2-7
clone_size: -
d_call: TRBD2

cdr3_aa: CAMRLAGPYEQYF
cdr3_nt: TGTGCCATGCGACTAGCGGGTCCCTACGAGCAGTACTTC
v_call: TRBV5-4
j_call: TRBJ2-7
clone_size: -
d_call: TRBD2

cdr3_aa: CASSVVWYLNTEAFF
cdr3_nt: TGTGCCAGCAGCGTAGTGTGGTATTTGAACACTGAAGCTTTCTTT
v_call: TRBV9
j_call: TRBJ1-1
clone_size: -
d_call: -

cdr3_aa: CASSQQLEGYTF
cdr3_nt: TGTGCCAGCAGCCAACAACTGGAGGGCTACACCTTC
v_call: TRBV14
j_call: TRBJ1-2
clone_size: -
d_call: -

cdr3_aa: CASSIDGARGRLYGYTF
cdr3_nt: TGTGCCAGTAGTATAGATGGTGCCCGTGGCAGATTGTATGGCTACACCTTC
v_call: TRBV19
j_call: TRBJ1-2
clone_size: -
d_call: -

cdr3_aa: CASSEGENTEAFF
cdr3_nt: TGTGCCAGCAGTGAGGGTGAGAACACTGAAGCTTTCTTT
v_call: TRBV2
j_call: TRBJ1-1
clone_size: -
d_call: -

cdr3_aa: CASSLGTGGTYEQYF
cdr3_nt: TGCGCCAGCAGCTTGGGAACAGGGGGGACCTACGAGCAGTACTTC
v_call: TRBV5-1
j_call: TRBJ2-7
clone_size: -
d_call: TRBD1

cdr3_aa: CASNSGIIQETQYF
cdr3_nt: TGTGCCAGCAATAGCGGGATAATCCAAGAGACCCAGTACTTC
v_call: TRBV14
j_call: TRBJ2-5
clone_size: -
d_call: TRBD2

cdr3_aa: CASSLFSDTQYF
cdr3_nt: TGTGCCAGCAGCTTATTCAGCGATACGCAGTATTTT
v_call: TRBV11-3
j_call: TRBJ2-3
clone_size: -
d_call: -

cdr3_aa: CASSLEGHSNQPQHF
cdr3_nt: TGCGCCAGCAGCTTGGAGGGCCATAGCAATCAGCCCCAGCATTTT
v_call: TRBV5-1
j_call: TRBJ1-5
clone_size: few
d_call: -